A single TCR beta chain is shown here with its context. What it recognizes is unknown. This CDR3 is also generated by other DNA sequences in the sample. Assay: immunoSEQ multiplex PCR; the TCRdb copy retains only in-frame clones and omits some. The sample records approximately 400,000 clones, around 92% being singletons. These data originate in a study of Ad26.COV2.S vaccination and SARS-CoV-2 variants. Whole-study results and caveats: Those who received the vaccine showed greater spike-specific TCR breadth than those given placebo. Placebo and vaccine recipients had non-spike TCR breadth that was similar. CD8+ and CD4+ T cells specific for spike reportedly responded with substantial breadth after vaccination. Estimates derived from TCR breadth and depth analyses may have underestimated total T cell responses.

The CDR3 covers 12 residues. CDR1 and CDR2 from the germline V gene are ENHRY and SYGVKD. Trimming took 10 bases from V and 3 from J; bases not matched to a gene: 6. The chain combines TRBV10-3 with TRBJ2-7; 7 nucleotides agree with TRBD1. Sequenced material: peripheral blood, taken after recovery from COVID-19. This sequence originates from a human donor who had recovered from COVID-19. The CDR3 region has the DNA TGTGCCACCAGGGACAGAAACTACGAGCAGTACTTC. It is translated as CATRDRNYEQYF.